This T cell receptor (beta chain) was captured in a study of CXCR3-negative and CXCR3-positive naive CD8 T cells. Study information: Per library, roughly 1.5 +/- 0.3 million reads; 140 million or so TRB reads overall.

A word on this clonotype: Its antigen remains unidentified.

The TRB libraries of cDNA were built by UMI-labeled 5' RACE. TCRdb reprocessed the 5' RACE reads, keeping one entry per CDR3 protein, no DNA. The repertoire table contains 85,000 to 130,000 distinct CDR3 sequences. Looked up from germline, CDR1 is LNHDA and CDR2 is SQIVND (reference sequence). The CDR3 is 16 residues long. A CD45RO-CCR7+CD27+CD95- profile was what naive CD8+ T cells displayed. Study outcomes and limitations: Similarly elevated diversity marked both naive subsets, with memory CD8+ cells showing far lower diversity. CXCR3-positive naive cells had TRB CDR3s that were more hydrophobic than CXCR3-negative naive cells had.

This clonotype was sampled from a human donor in good health. Some clones in this sample may be carry-over from other donors' samples. The chain recombines TRBV19 with TRBJ2-1; the D call from TCRdb, TRBD1, cannot be confirmed without DNA. Sequenced material: naive CXCR3+ CD8+ T cells from blood. Sample subset: CD45RO-CCR7+CD27+CD95- naive CD8+ T cells expressing CXCR3 (TNR3+). The CDR3 reads CASSLAGRSSYNEQFF.